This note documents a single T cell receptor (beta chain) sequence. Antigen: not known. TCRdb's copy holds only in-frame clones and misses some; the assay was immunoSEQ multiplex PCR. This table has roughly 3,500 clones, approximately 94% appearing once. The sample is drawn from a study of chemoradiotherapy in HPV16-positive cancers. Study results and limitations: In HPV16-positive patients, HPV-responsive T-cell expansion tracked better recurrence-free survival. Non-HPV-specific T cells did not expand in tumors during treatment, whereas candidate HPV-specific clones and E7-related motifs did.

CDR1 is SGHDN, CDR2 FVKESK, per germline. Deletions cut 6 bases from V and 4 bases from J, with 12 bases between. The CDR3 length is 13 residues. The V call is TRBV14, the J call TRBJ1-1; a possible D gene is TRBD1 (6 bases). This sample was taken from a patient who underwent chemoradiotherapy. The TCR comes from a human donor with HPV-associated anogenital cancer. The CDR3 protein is CASSRYRATEAFF. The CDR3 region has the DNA TGTGCCAGCAGTCGATACAGGGCCACTGAAGCTTTCTTT.